The 26 T cell receptor beta chains reported below all come from one sample, sequenced in a study of beta chain features in type 1 diabetes (dated by TCRdb to the late 2010s). The receptor library was made with the immunoSEQ multiplex PCR assay. All of the isolated RNA was reverse transcribed with the High Capacity cDNA Reverse Transcription Kit, so expressed TCRB transcripts were sequenced. Here the immuneACCESS table is served through TCRdb, limited to in-frame sequences with V and J called. Missing clones are a known gap in these copies; in checked studies unresolved V genes cover under half, and the rest lacks a known reason. Counted in this sample were around 430,000 clones; 30% of them appeared once. The ten most abundant clones make up about 0.06% of the sample. The sequenced sample consisted of naive CD4+ T cells from blood. This specimen's cell subset or site label, per the study, means: true naive CD4+ T cells. The receptors come from a man aged 18 to 30 in good health.

The CDR3 sequence: CASSLEASGTSDNEQFF. The CDR3 coding sequence is TGCGCCAGCAGCTTGGAGGCTAGCGGGACCTCGGACAATGAGCAGTTCTTC. This chain joins TRBV5-1 and TRBJ2-1; TRBD2 aligns across 9 bases. Germline trimming cut 0 bases from V and 5 bases from J; bases unmatched to any gene: 9. The germline CDR1 and CDR2 sequences are SGHRS and YFSETQ. The CDR3 consists of 17 residues. Looking up the rest from reference TRBV5-1 and TRBJ2-1 gives the full variable domain: KAGVTQTPRYLIKTRGQQVTLSCSPISGHRSVSWYQQTPGQGLQFLFEYFSETQRNKGNFPGRFSGRQFSNSRSEMNVSTLELGDSALYLCASSLEASGTSDNEQFFGPGTRLTVL.

The chain recombines TRBV7-3 with TRBJ2-3; D gene unclear. The CDR3 contains 12 residues. Trimming stripped 3 bases from V and 6 bases from J, with 7 bases between. Germline-derived CDR1 and CDR2 are SGHTA and FQGTGA. The CDR3 nucleotides are TGTGCCAGCAGCTTCGGTGGGGATACGCAGTATTTT. Its translation: CASSFGGDTQYF.

This clone was detected a few times. The genes are TRBV5-1 and TRBJ2-1; 8 nucleotides match TRBD2. V was pared by 2 bases and J by 8 bases, with 6 bases of the junction left unmatched. The CDR3 runs to 14 residues. Germline CDR1 and CDR2: SGHRS and YFSETQ. The CDR3: CASSFGSGRYEQFF. CDR3 coding DNA: TGCGCCAGCAGCTTTGGCAGCGGGAGATATGAGCAGTTCTTC.

The chain links TRBV7-2 to TRBJ2-4; D call uncertain. CDR3 length: 14 residues. CDR1 is SGHTA, CDR2 FQGNSA, per germline. The V and J ends lost 2 bases and 8 bases respectively, with 13 bases between them. This chain's CDR3 is CASSLTKRQDIQYF. CDR3 DNA: TGTGCCAGCAGCTTAACAAAGAGACAAGACATTCAGTACTTC.

The J gene is TRBJ2-5, the V gene TRBV5-1; tentatively, D is TRBD2 (6 bases). The CDR3 totals 14 residues. V was pared by 4 bases and J by 5 bases, with 15 bases between. Per germline, CDR1 SGHRS and CDR2 YFSETQ. CDR3 protein: CASSPEGGTETQYF. CDR3 coding DNA: TGCGCCAGCAGCCCCGAGGGCGGGACGGAGACCCAGTACTTC. Supplemented by reference TRBV5-1 and TRBJ2-5, the full variable domain reads KAGVTQTPRYLIKTRGQQVTLSCSPISGHRSVSWYQQTPGQGLQFLFEYFSETQRNKGNFPGRFSGRQFSNSRSEMNVSTLELGDSALYLCASSPEGGTETQYFGPGTRLLVL.

The chain recombines TRBV7-9 with TRBJ2-1; no clear D. CDR1 and CDR2 (germline): SEHNR, FQNEAQ (reference sequence). Trimming took 0 bases from V and 8 from J, leaving 14 bases between them. The CDR3 loop spans 15 amino acids. The DNA for the CDR3 is TGTGCCAGCAGCTTAGCACTAACCCAGTTCGATGAGCAGTTCTTC. Protein product: CASSLALTQFDEQFF.

The rearrangement joins TRBV18 to TRBJ2-1; 15 nucleotides align to TRBD2. Germline V lookup: CDR1 KGHSH, CDR2 LQKENI. The trim removed 3 bases at V and 10 bases at J, leaving 4 bases unmatched. This CDR3 is 15 amino acids long. CDR3: CASSPGLAGGVEQFF. The CDR3 DNA sequence: TGTGCCAGCTCACCCGGACTAGCGGGAGGGGTAGAGCAGTTCTTC.

The gene calls are TRBV13 and TRBJ2-1; 10 bases fit TRBD2. V lost 5 bases, J lost 1 base, and 8 bases stayed unmatched. CDR1 is PRHDT and CDR2 is FYEKMQ in the germline V gene (reference sequence). CDR3 length: 17 amino acids. CDR3: CASSRNPSGGSYNEQFF. CDR3 nucleotide sequence: TGTGCCAGCAGCCGAAACCCTAGCGGGGGTTCCTACAATGAGCAGTTCTTC.

This clone was counted a few times. The chain couples TRBV5-4 to TRBJ2-3; D gene uncertain. The germline gives CDR1 SGHNT, CDR2 YYREEE (reference sequence). The CDR3 is 14 amino acids. Trimming took off 0 bases at V and 2 bases at J, with 7 bases between the two ends. This CDR3 is CASSLDSSTDTQYF. Written as DNA, the CDR3 is TGTGCCAGCAGCTTGGACAGCTCCACAGATACGCAGTATTTT.

This rearrangement joins TRBV29-1 to TRBJ2-1; 9 bases map to TRBD1. CDR1 SQVTM and CDR2 ANQGSEA come from the germline V gene. V lost 3 bases to trimming and J lost 6 bases; unmatched junction nucleotides: 12. There are 16 residues in the CDR3. The CDR3 spells CSVELRTGVKANEQFF. The CDR3 coding sequence is TGCAGCGTTGAGTTGAGGACAGGGGTCAAGGCCAATGAGCAGTTCTTC.

This chain uses TRBV2 with TRBJ2-1; D gene uncertain. This CDR3 contains 12 residues. Germline CDR1 reads SNHLY; CDR2 reads FYNNEI. Trimming removed 1 base from V and 9 bases from J, with 7 bases in between. In DNA, the CDR3 is TGTGCCAGCAGTGAAGACCTAACTGAGCAGTTCTTC. Residues: CASSEDLTEQFF.

This clone came up once. The chain uses TRBV27 and TRBJ2-1; D possibly corresponds to TRBD2 (6 bases). The CDR3 is 17 residues long. V was pared by 3 bases and J by 4 bases, with 19 bases between. Germline V gene data show CDR1 as MNHEY and CDR2 as SMNVEV (reference sequence). CDR3 region: CASSFGTSREPYNEQFF. CDR3 in DNA: TGTGCCAGCAGTTTTGGAACGTCACGGGAGCCATACAATGAGCAGTTCTTC.

The CDR3 spells CASSFTSGGPGGTDTQYF. DNA for the CDR3: TGTGCCAGCAGCTTTACGAGCGGCGGCCCAGGAGGCACAGATACGCAGTATTTT. The chain joins TRBV7-2 to TRBJ2-3; weak D call: TRBD2 (5 bases). Trimming removed 3 bases from V and 1 base from J, with 20 bases in between. There are 18 residues in the CDR3. The germline V gene encodes CDR1 SGHTA and CDR2 FQGNSA.

J is TRBJ2-7 and V is TRBV18, with TRBD2 as a possible D gene (6 bases). CDR1 KGHSH and CDR2 LQKENI come from the germline V gene. The CDR3 is made up of 14 amino acids. Deletions cut 5 bases from V and 2 bases from J, with 13 bases between. The chain's CDR3 is CASSSSGSPYEQYF. In DNA, the CDR3 is TGTGCCAGCTCATCTTCCGGGAGCCCCTACGAGCAGTACTTC.

The table lists this clone with a few counts. This chain links TRBV29-1 with TRBJ2-2; no clear D. V was shortened by 4 bases and J by 3 bases, with 3 bases between the two germline ends. Germline V gene sequence: CDR1 SQVTM, CDR2 ANQGSEA. The CDR3 extends over 11 amino acids. This chain's CDR3 is CSVGHTGELFF. CDR3 bases: TGCAGCGTTGGGCACACCGGGGAGCTGTTTTTT.

The chain uses TRBV9 and TRBJ2-5; 8 positions match TRBD2. This CDR3 has 17 amino acids. Germline V gene lookup returns CDR1 SGDLS and CDR2 YYNGEE. Unmatched junction bases numbered 16, after V lost 4 bases and J lost 5 bases. CDR3 in DNA: TGTGCCAGCAGCCATCGAGGAGCGGGAGAGGCTGGGGAGACCCAGTACTTC. Protein: CASSHRGAGEAGETQYF.

The chain joins TRBV2 to TRBJ2-7; D is possibly TRBD1 or TRBD2 (5 bases each). The CDR3 has 11 amino acids. Germline V CDR1 and CDR2: SNHLY, FYNNEI. V was cut by 1 base and J by 8 bases, with 6 bases left in between. This CDR3 is CASSEVGQQYF. Written as DNA, the CDR3 is TGTGCCAGCAGTGAAGTGGGACAGCAGTACTTC.

V usage is TRBV29-1 and J usage is TRBJ2-5; D is ambiguous. Germline CDR1 is SQVTM and CDR2 is ANQGSEA. Deletions cut 3 bases from V and 5 bases from J, with 13 bases between. The CDR3 spans 13 residues. CDR3 amino acids: CSVEVRLGETQYF. CDR3 coding DNA: TGCAGCGTTGAGGTCAGGCTTGGGGAGACCCAGTACTTC.

The rearrangement links TRBV2 to TRBJ2-7; unclear D gene. This CDR3 comprises 14 residues. Germline CDR1 and CDR2: SNHLY and FYNNEI. Deletions cut 4 bases from V and 4 bases from J, with 14 bases between. The CDR3 sequence: CASSVGRDLYEQYF. The CDR3 nucleotides are TGTGCCAGCAGTGTAGGACGAGATTTGTACGAGCAGTACTTC.

This clone was counted between two and nine times. The chain couples TRBV2 to TRBJ1-1; the D is unclear. Trimming removed 1 base from V and 3 bases from J, with 6 bases in between. Germline loops: CDR1 SNHLY, CDR2 FYNNEI. CDR3 length: 13 amino acids. CDR3: CASSEGQHTEAFF. CDR3 nucleotide sequence: TGTGCCAGCAGTGAAGGTCAGCACACTGAAGCTTTCTTT. Supplemented by reference TRBV2 and TRBJ1-1, the full variable domain reads EPEVTQTPSHQVTQMGQEVILRCVPISNHLYFYWYRQILGQKVEFLVSFYNNEISEKSEIFDDQFSVERPDGSNFTLKIRSTKLEDSAMYFCASSEGQHTEAFFGQGTRLTVV.

The chain recombines TRBV7-2 with TRBJ2-7; D unclear. CDR3 length equals 13 residues. Trimming removed 2 bases from V and 6 bases from J, with 11 bases in between. CDR1 is SGHTA, CDR2 FQGNSA, per germline. CDR3 in amino acids: CASSLYVPGEQYF. The DNA for the CDR3 is TGTGCCAGCAGCTTATACGTCCCTGGCGAGCAGTACTTC.

The J gene is TRBJ2-5, the V gene TRBV7-9, with 9 bases lining up with TRBD1. Looked up from germline, CDR1 is SEHNR and CDR2 is FQNEAQ (reference sequence). The V segment lost 5 bases and the J segment 2 bases; nucleotides outside the gene matches: 6. This CDR3 has 15 residues. In DNA, the CDR3 is TGTGCCAGCAGCCTCGCCGGGACAGGGCAAGAGACCCAGTACTTC. It yields the protein CASSLAGTGQETQYF. Complete variable domain (other parts from reference TRBV7-9 and TRBJ2-5): DTGVSQNPRHKITKRGQNVTFRCDPISEHNRLYWYRQTLGQGPEFLTYFQNEAQLEKSRLLSDRFSAERPKGSFSTLEIQRTEQGDSAMYLCASSLAGTGQETQYFGPGTRLLVL.

This chain joins TRBV13 and TRBJ2-7; D remains unclear. V shed 3 bases and J shed 3 bases, with 9 bases lying between them. Germline assignment: CDR1 PRHDT and CDR2 FYEKMQ (reference sequence). The CDR3 loop spans 13 amino acids. The CDR3 loop is CASSFIQSYEQYF. In DNA, the CDR3 is TGTGCCAGCAGCTTTATACAGAGCTACGAGCAGTACTTC.

Of note for this clone: The junction departs from germline at one end; a sequencing error may be responsible. CDR3 sequence: CASSKDYESFHF. CDR3 DNA: TGCGCCAGCAGCAAGGACTATGAGTCGTTCCACTTC. V usage is TRBV5-1 and J usage is TRBJ2-4, with D perhaps matching TRBD2 (6 bases). The CDR3 contains 12 residues. Per germline, CDR1 SGHRS and CDR2 YFSETQ.

The V gene is TRBV30, the J gene TRBJ2-3; D might be TRBD2 (6 bases). The CDR3 runs 15 residues. Germline loops: CDR1 GTSNPN, CDR2 SVGIG (reference sequence). Trimming stripped 1 base from V and 3 bases from J, with 14 bases between. In nucleotides, the CDR3 is TGTGCCTGGAGTGCCGGGGAGGTGGGAACAGATACGCAGTATTTT. Amino acids: CAWSAGEVGTDTQYF.

As concerns this clone: An end of the junction does not agree with germline; a read error may underlie this. The chain combines TRBV25-1 with TRBJ2-3, with D uncertain. The CDR3 length is 16 residues. Germline CDR1 reads MGHDK; CDR2 reads SYGVNS. CDR3 coding DNA: TGTGCCAGCAGTGAACTCTCCTCCGCAGGCACGGATACGCAGTATTTT. Protein: CASSELSSAGTDTQYF.